Sequencing of this TCR beta chain was carried out in a study of early T cells in non-severe SARS-CoV-2 infection. Individual cDNA molecules were tagged with unique molecular identifiers, the study reported. TCRdb processed the 5' RACE reads anew with MiXCR; each CDR3 protein has one entry. Here the sample spans about 26,000 distinct CDR3 sequences, 5% to 6.5% being singletons. Trimming took off 4 bases at V and 1 base at J, with 26 bases between the two ends. The germline V gene has CDR1 LGHDT and CDR2 YNNKEL (reference sequence). This CDR3 contains 20 residues. This clonotype was counted between two and nine times.

The source is an adult who was a healthcare worker with PCR-confirmed SARS-CoV-2 infection or an uninfected control (not recorded which). The chain joins TRBV3-1 to TRBJ2-1; possibly TRBD1 or TRBD2 for D (5 bases each). Sequencing used whole blood. This CDR3 is CASSRLDMRDQGQSYNEQFF. CDR3 nucleotide sequence: TGTGCCAGCAGCCGCCTCGATATGAGGGACCAAGGGCAATCCTACAATGAGCAGTTCTTC.